Listed here is a single TCR beta chain. Its antigen remains unidentified. Inclusion required at least two post-ART and at least one pre-ART PBMC samples. Germline CDR1 is MNHEY and CDR2 is SMNVEV (reference sequence). Germline trimming cut 2 bases from V and 0 bases from J; bases unmatched to any gene: 13. This CDR3 has 18 amino acids. The sample belongs to a study of long-term antiretroviral therapy in people with HIV. Investigators performed immunoSEQ version v3.0 at survey level. Using immunoSEQ multiplex PCR, the repertoire was profiled, and TCRdb retains in-frame clones only, with some absent. The repertoire has 25,000 to 30,000 clones, about 87% of them found once; the top ten carry about 8.3%. Notes on the study in general: In samples taken after ART, diversity increased but remained below transplant donor control levels. Possibly under older ART regimens, blood was drawn between the mid-2000s and the late 2010s. Clonal populations expanded prior to ART predominated within the repertoire at all time points.

This clonotype was sampled from a man aged 50 to 60 with HIV. The genes are TRBV27 and TRBJ2-7, with 7 bases aligning to TRBD1. The sample was unsorted PBMCs, taken 3.2 years before starting antiretroviral therapy. This chain's CDR3 is CASSLKGQLLKFSYEQYF. CDR3 bases: TGTGCCAGCAGTTTAAAGGGACAGTTATTAAAATTCTCCTACGAGCAGTACTTC.